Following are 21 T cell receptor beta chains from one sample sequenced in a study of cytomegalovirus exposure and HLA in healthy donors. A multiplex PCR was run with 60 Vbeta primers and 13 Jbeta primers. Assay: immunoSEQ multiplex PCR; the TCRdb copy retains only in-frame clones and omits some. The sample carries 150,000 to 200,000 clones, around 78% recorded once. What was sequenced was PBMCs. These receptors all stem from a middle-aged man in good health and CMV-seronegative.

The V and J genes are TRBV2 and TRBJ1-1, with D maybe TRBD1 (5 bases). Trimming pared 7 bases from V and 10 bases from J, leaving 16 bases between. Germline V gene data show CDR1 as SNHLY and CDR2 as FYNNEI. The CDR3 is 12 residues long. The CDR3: CASTLERGGAFF. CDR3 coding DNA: TGTGCCAGCACCCTCGAAAGGGGAGGAGCTTTCTTT.

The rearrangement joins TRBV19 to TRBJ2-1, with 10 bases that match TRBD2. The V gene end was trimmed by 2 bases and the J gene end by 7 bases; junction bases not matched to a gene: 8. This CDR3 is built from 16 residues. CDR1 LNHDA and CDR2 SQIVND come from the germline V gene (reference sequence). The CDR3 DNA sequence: TGTGCCAGTAGTATAAGGCGAGCGGGAGGGCCGAATGAGCAGTTCTTC. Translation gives CASSIRRAGGPNEQFF.

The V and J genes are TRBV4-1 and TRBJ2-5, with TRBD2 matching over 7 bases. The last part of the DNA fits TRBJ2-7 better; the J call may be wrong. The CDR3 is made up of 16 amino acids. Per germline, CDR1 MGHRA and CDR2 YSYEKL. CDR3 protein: CASSQGEAGLIYEQYF. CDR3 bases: TGCGCCAGCAGCCAAGGGGAAGCGGGACTCATTTACGAGCAGTACTTC.

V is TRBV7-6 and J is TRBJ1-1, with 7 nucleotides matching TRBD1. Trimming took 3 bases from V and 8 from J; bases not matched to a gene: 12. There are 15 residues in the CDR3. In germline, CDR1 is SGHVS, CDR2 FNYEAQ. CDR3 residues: CASSLQPGTANEAFF. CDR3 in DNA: TGTGCCAGCAGCTTGCAGCCCGGGACAGCTAACGAAGCTTTCTTT.

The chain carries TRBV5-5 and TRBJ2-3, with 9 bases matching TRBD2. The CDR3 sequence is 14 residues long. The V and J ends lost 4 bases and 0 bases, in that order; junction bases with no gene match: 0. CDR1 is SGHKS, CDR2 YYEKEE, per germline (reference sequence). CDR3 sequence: CASSTSGSTDTQYF. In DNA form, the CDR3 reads TGTGCCAGCAGCACTAGCGGGAGCACAGATACGCAGTATTTT.

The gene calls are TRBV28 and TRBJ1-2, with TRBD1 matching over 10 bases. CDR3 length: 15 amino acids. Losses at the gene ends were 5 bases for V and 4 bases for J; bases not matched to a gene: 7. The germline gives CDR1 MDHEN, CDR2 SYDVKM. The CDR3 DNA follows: TGTGCCAGCAGTGTTCCGGGACAGGGGCTCTATGGCTACACCTTC. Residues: CASSVPGQGLYGYTF.

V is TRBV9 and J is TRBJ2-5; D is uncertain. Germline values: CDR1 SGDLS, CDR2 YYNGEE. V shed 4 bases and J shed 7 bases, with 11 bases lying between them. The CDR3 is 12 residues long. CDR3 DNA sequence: TGTGCCAGCAGCCCCCCCCACGGGACCCAGTACTTC. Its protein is CASSPPHGTQYF.

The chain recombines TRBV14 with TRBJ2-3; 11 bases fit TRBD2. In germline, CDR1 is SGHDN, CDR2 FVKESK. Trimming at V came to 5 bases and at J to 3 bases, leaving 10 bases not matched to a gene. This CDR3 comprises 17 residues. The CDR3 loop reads CASSSFGGTSGTDTQYF. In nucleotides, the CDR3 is TGTGCCAGCAGCTCATTCGGGGGGACTAGCGGAACAGATACGCAGTATTTT.

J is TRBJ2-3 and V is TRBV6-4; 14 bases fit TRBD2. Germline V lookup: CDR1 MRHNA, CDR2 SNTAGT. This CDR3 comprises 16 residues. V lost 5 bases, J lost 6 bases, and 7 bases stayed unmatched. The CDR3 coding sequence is TGTGCCAGCAGTCTCGGACTAGCGGGAGGACTGGATACGCAGTATTTT. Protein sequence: CASSLGLAGGLDTQYF.

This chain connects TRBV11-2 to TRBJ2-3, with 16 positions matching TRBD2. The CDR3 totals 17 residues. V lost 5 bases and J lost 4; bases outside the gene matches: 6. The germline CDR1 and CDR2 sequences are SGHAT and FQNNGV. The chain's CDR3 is CASSTGTSGRVADTQYF. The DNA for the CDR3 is TGTGCCAGCAGCACAGGGACTAGCGGGAGGGTTGCAGATACGCAGTATTTT.

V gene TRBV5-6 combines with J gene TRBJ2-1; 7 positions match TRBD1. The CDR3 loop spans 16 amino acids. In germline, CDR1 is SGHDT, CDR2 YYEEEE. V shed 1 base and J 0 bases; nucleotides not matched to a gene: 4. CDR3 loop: CASSLRRDSSYNEQFF. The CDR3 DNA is TGTGCCAGCAGCTTGCGCAGGGACAGCTCCTACAATGAGCAGTTCTTC.

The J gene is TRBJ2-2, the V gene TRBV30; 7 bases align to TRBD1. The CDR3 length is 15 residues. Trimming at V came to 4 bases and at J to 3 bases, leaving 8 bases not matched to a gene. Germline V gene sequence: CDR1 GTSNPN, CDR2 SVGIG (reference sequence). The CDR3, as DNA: TGTGCCTGGACTAGGGGGCTTGGGGACACCGGGGAGCTGTTTTTT. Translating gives CAWTRGLGDTGELFF.

CDR3 in amino acids: CASSYRGSTDTQYF. CDR3 in DNA: TGTGCCAGCAGTTACCGGGGGAGCACAGATACGCAGTATTTT. This rearrangement joins TRBV6-5 to TRBJ2-3; weak D call: TRBD2 (6 bases). Germline assignment: CDR1 MNHEY and CDR2 SVGAGI. V lost 2 bases and J 0 bases, leaving 6 bases between the germline ends. The CDR3 runs to 14 residues.

This chain's CDR3 is CASSQDATGQGRGKLFF. The CDR3 DNA sequence: TGCGCCAGCAGCCAAGACGCCACAGGACAGGGGCGAGGAAAACTGTTTTTT. This chain uses TRBV4-1 with TRBJ1-4; 9 nucleotides align to TRBD1. The V gene's germline CDR1 is MGHRA and CDR2 YSYEKL. The trim removed 0 bases at V and 10 bases at J, leaving 12 bases unmatched. CDR3 length: 17 amino acids.

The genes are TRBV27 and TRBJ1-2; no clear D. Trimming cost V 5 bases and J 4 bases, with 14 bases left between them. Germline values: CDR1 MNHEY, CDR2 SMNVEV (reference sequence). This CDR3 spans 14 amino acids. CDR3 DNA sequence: TGTGCCAGCAGTCCCCCGGGCAGCGGCTATGGCTACACCTTC. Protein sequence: CASSPPGSGYGYTF.

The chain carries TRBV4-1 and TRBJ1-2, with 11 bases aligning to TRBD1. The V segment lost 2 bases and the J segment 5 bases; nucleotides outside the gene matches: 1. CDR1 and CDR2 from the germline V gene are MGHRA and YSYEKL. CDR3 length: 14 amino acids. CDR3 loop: CASSQRDRGYGYTF. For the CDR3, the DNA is TGCGCCAGCAGCCAAAGGGACAGGGGGTATGGCTACACCTTC.

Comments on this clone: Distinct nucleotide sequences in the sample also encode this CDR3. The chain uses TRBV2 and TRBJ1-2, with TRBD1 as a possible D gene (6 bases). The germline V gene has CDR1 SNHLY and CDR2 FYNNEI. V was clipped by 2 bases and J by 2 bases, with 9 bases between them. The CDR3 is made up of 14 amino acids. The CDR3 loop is CASSEPGQNYGYTF. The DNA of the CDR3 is TGTGCCAGCAGTGAACCCGGACAGAACTATGGCTACACCTTC.

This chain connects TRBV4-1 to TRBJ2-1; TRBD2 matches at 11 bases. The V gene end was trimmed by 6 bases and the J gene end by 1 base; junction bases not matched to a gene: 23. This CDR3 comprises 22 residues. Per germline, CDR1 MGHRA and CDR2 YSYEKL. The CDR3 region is CASSRTILAGDTSLRSYNEQFF. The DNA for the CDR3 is TGCGCCAGCAGTCGAACTATACTAGCGGGAGACACCTCTCTCAGGTCCTACAATGAGCAGTTCTTC.

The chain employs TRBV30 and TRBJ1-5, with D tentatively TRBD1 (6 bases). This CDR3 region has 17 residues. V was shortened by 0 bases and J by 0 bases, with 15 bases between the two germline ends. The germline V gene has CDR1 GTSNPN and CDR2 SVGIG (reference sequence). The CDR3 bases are TGTGCCTGGAGTGTAAGGGGGGGGCACCATAGCAATCAGCCCCAGCATTTT. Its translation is CAWSVRGGHHSNQPQHF.

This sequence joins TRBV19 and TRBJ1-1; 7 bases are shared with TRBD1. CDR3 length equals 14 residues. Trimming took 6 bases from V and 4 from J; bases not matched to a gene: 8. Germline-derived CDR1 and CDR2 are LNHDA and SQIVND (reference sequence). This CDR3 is CASRGDSWGTEAFF. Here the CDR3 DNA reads TGTGCCAGTAGGGGGGACAGTTGGGGCACTGAAGCTTTCTTT.

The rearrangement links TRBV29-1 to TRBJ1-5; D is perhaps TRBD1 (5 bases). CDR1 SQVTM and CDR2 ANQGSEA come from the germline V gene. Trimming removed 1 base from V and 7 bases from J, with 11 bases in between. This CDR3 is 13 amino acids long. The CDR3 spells CSVEGQEGQPQHF. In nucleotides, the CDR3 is TGCAGCGTTGAAGGGCAGGAGGGGCAGCCCCAGCATTTT. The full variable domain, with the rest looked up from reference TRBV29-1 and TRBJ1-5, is SAVISQKPSRDICQRGTSLTIQCQVDSQVTMMFWYRQQPGQSLTLIATANQGSEATYESGFVIDKFPISRPNLTFSTLTVSNMSPEDSSIYLCSVEGQEGQPQHFGDGTRLSIL.